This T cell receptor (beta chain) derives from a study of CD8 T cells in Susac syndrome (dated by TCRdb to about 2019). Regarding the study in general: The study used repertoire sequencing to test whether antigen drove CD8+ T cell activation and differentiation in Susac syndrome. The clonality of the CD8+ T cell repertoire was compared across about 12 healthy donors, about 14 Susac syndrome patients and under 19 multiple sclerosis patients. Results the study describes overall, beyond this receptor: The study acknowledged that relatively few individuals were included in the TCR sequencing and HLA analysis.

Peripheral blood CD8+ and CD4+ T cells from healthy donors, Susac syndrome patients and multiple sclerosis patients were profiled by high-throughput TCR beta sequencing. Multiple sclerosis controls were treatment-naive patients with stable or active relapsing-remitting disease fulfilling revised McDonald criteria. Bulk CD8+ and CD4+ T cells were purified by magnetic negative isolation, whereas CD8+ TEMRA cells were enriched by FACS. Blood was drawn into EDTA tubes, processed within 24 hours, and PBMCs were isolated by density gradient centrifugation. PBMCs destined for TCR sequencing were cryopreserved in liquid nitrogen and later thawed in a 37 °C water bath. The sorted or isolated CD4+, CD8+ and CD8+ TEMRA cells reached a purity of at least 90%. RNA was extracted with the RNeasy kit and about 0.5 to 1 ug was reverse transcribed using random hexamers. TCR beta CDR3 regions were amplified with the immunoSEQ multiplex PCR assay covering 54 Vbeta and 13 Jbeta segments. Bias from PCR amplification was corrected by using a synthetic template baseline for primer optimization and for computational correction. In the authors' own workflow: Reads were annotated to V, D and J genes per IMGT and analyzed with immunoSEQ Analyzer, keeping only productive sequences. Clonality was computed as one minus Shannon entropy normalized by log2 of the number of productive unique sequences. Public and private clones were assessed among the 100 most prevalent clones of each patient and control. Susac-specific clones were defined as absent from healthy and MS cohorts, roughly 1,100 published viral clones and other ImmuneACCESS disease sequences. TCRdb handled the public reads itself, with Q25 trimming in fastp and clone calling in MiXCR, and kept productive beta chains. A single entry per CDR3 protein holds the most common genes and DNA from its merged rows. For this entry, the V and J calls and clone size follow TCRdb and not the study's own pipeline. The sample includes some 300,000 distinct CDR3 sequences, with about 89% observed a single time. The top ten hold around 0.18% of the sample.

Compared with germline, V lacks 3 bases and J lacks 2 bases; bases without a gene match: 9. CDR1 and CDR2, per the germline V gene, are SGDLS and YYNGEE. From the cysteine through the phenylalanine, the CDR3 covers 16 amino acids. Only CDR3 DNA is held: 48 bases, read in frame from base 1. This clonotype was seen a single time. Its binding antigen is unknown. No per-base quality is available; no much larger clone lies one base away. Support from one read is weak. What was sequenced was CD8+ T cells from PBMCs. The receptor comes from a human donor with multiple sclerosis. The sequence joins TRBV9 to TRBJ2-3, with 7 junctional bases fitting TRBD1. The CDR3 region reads CASSAFRQGATDTQYF. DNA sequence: TGTGCCAGCAGCGCCTTCCGACAGGGCGCCACAGATACGCAGTATTTT.